The 9 T cell receptor beta chains below all came from one sample that was sequenced in a study of lymphopenia after photon versus proton radiotherapy. TCRdb keeps only in-frame clones here, not all; method: immunoSEQ multiplex PCR. Of 150,000 to 200,000 clones listed, around 85% are singletons. The specimen comprised peripheral blood, sampled from a patient treated with photon-based radiotherapy. Every receptor here comes from a man in his fifties with gastric cancer.

The table lists this clone with a count of one. V and J are TRBV5-1 and TRBJ2-3; TRBD1 aligns across 9 bases. The junction had 4 bases not matched to a gene; V was cut back by 4 bases and J by 4 bases. Germline-derived CDR1 and CDR2 are SGHRS and YFSETQ. The length of the CDR3 is 14 residues. The CDR3 reads CASSLQGAADTQYF. The CDR3, as DNA: TGCGCCAGCAGCCTACAGGGGGCTGCAGATACGCAGTATTTT. The full variable domain, its missing parts supplied by reference TRBV5-1 and TRBJ2-3, is KAGVTQTPRYLIKTRGQQVTLSCSPISGHRSVSWYQQTPGQGLQFLFEYFSETQRNKGNFPGRFSGRQFSNSRSEMNVSTLELGDSALYLCASSLQGAADTQYFGPGTRLTVL.

This rearrangement joins TRBV10-3 to TRBJ2-3; 8 bases agree with TRBD2. Trimming removed 0 bases from V and 2 bases from J; junction bases left unmatched: 4. In germline, CDR1 is ENHRY, CDR2 SYGVKD. This CDR3 spans 16 amino acids. The CDR3 sequence: CAISESGGGTTDTQYF. In nucleotides, the CDR3 is TGTGCCATCAGTGAGTCGGGCGGGGGGACCACAGATACGCAGTATTTT.

This clone was counted once. This chain connects TRBV6-6 to TRBJ1-1; D not resolved. Germline loops: CDR1 MNHNY, CDR2 SVGAGI (reference sequence). The CDR3 is 14 amino acids. With 7 bases removed from V and 4 bases from J, the gap between germline ends came to 16 bases. The CDR3 DNA reads as TGTGCCAGCATTCCGACTGGGGTGGGCACTGAAGCTTTCTTT. It specifies CASIPTGVGTEAFF.

The chain has TRBV21-1 and TRBJ1-1. TRBV21-1 corresponds to a pseudogene. The CDR3 has 16 residues. The CDR3 region is CASSKVRGREDTEAFF. CDR3 nucleotides: TGTGCCAGCAGCAAAGTTAGGGGGCGGGAGGACACTGAAGCTTTCTTT.

This rearrangement joins TRBV5-4 to TRBJ2-5, with 9 bases aligning to TRBD1. Germline V CDR1 and CDR2: SGHNT, YYREEE (reference sequence). The CDR3 consists of 16 residues. Unmatched junction bases numbered 7, after V lost 3 bases and J lost 1 base. CDR3 DNA: TGTGCCAGCAGCTCTCCGGGACAGGGTCCCCAAGAGACCCAGTACTTC. Translating gives CASSSPGQGPQETQYF.

The gene calls are TRBV27 and TRBJ1-1, with 7 bases that match TRBD1. After removal of 1 base from V and 6 bases from J, the junction contained 5 bases not matched to a gene. The germline V gene encodes CDR1 MNHEY and CDR2 SMNVEV (reference sequence). The CDR3 sequence is 14 residues long. The CDR3 nucleotides are TGTGCCAGCAGTTTATGGGGGACAGACGCTGAAGCTTTCTTT. Protein: CASSLWGTDAEAFF.

This clone was observed a single time. The chain combines TRBV5-6 with TRBJ2-3, with D perhaps TRBD1 or TRBD2 (5 bases each). V lost 4 bases and J 1 base, leaving 16 bases between the germline ends. The CDR3 runs 16 residues. Looked up from germline, CDR1 is SGHDT and CDR2 is YYEEEE. CDR3 residues: CASSRNGDRRTDTQYF. CDR3 in DNA: TGTGCCAGCAGCAGAAATGGGGACCGACGCACAGATACGCAGTATTTT. The full variable domain, its missing parts supplied by reference TRBV5-6 and TRBJ2-3, is DAGVTQSPTHLIKTRGQQVTLRCSPKSGHDTVSWYQQALGQGPQFIFQYYEEEERQRGNFPDRFSGHQFPNYSSELNVNALLLGDSALYLCASSRNGDRRTDTQYFGPGTRLTVL.

For the CDR3, the DNA is TGTGCCAGCAGCTTAGATGGGGCAGCATCATACAATGAGCAGTTCTTC. This encodes CASSLDGAASYNEQFF. The chain recombines TRBV7-2 with TRBJ2-1; TRBD1 is a possible D gene (5 bases). Germline V gene sequence: CDR1 SGHTA, CDR2 FQGNSA. The CDR3 is 16 residues long. V shed 1 base and J shed 4 bases, with 14 bases lying between them. Drawing the rest from reference TRBV7-2 and TRBJ2-1, the complete variable domain is GAGVSQSPSNKVTEKGKDVELRCDPISGHTALYWYRQSLGQGLEFLIYFQGNSAPDKSGLPSDRFSAERTGGSVSTLTIQRTQQEDSAVYLCASSLDGAASYNEQFFGPGTRLTVL.

CDR3 nucleotides: TGCAGCGGGGGGGACACTGCTGAAGCTTTCTTT. Translation: CSGGDTAEAFF. The chain carries TRBV29-1 and TRBJ1-1; a weak D match, TRBD1 (6 bases). CDR1 and CDR2 from the germline V gene are SQVTM and ANQGSEA. The CDR3 extends over 11 amino acids. Deletions cut 7 bases from V and 6 bases from J, with 12 bases between. Filled out from reference TRBV29-1 and TRBJ1-1, the complete variable domain reads SAVISQKPSRDICQRGTSLTIQCQVDSQVTMMFWYRQQPGQSLTLIATANQGSEATYESGFVIDKFPISRPNLTFSTLTVSNMSPEDSSIYLCSGGDTAEAFFGQGTRLTVV.